This T cell receptor beta chain was sequenced in a study of chemoradiotherapy in HPV16-positive cancers. As for the study in general: Functional T-cell assays on a couple of HPV16-positive patients' cells defined candidate HPV-specific clones and common TCR motifs.

A word on this clone: Its antigen is currently unknown.

J gave up 4 bases and V 3 bases, and 6 bases lay outside the gene matches. Germline V lookup: CDR1 LNHDA, CDR2 SQIVND (reference sequence). CDR3 length: 17 residues. Clones were sequenced by immunoSEQ multiplex PCR, and TCRdb holds only the in-frame ones, with some missing. Here the sample spans about 8,400 clones, over 75% being singletons. Whole-study findings and limits: Only a couple of HPV16-positive patients supplied the functional HPV-specificity definition. In HPV16-positive patients, HPV-responsive T-cell expansion tracked better recurrence-free survival. Candidate HPV-specific clones and E7-related TCR motifs grew in tumor during treatment.

The input for sequencing was tumor tissue, taken from a patient who underwent chemoradiotherapy. This rearrangement joins TRBV19 to TRBJ2-1, with 13 nucleotides matching TRBD2. This TCR was recovered from a human donor with HPV-associated anogenital cancer. Here the CDR3 reads CASSMVGTSGKYNEQFF. DNA for the CDR3: TGTGCCAGTAGTATGGTGGGGACTAGCGGGAAATACAATGAGCAGTTCTTC.